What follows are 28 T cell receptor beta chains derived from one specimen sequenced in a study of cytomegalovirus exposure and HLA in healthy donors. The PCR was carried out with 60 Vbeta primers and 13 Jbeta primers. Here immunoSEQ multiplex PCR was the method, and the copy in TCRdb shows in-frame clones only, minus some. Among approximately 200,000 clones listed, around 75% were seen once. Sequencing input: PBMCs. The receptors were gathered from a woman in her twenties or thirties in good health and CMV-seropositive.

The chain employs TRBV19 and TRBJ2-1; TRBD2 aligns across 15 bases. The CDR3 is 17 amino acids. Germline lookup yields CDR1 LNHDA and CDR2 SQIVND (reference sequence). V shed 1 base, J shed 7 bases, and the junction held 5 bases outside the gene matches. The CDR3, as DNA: TGTGCCAGTAGTATAGGCGCCGGGACTAGCGGGAGGAATGAGCAGTTCTTC. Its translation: CASSIGAGTSGRNEQFF.

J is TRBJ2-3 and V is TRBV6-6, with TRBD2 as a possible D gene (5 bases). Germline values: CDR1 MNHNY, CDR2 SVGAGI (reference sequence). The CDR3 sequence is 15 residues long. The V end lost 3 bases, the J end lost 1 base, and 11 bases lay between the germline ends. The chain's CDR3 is CASSYFQEGTDTQYF. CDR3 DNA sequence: TGTGCCAGCAGTTATTTTCAGGAGGGCACAGATACGCAGTATTTT.

The CDR3 here is CAIKKEVADRAAFF. As DNA, the CDR3 is TGTGCCATCAAGAAGGAGGTAGCTGACCGGGCGGCTTTCTTT. This chain joins TRBV10-3 and TRBJ1-1, with unresolved D. V lost 7 bases and J 11 bases, leaving 23 bases between the germline ends. Germline loops: CDR1 ENHRY, CDR2 SYGVKD. The CDR3 spans 14 residues.

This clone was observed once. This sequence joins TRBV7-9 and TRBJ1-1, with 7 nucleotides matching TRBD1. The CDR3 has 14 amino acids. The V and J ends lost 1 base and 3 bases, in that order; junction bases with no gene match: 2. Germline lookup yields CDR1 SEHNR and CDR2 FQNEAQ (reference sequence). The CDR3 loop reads CASSLGDRYTEAFF. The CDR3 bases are TGTGCCAGCAGCTTAGGGGACAGATACACTGAAGCTTTCTTT.

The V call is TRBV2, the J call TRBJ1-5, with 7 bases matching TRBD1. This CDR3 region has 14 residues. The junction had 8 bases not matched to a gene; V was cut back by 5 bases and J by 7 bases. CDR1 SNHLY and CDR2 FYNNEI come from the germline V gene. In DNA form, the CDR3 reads TGTGCCAGCAGTCGGGACAGCTATGACCAGCCCCAGCATTTT. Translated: CASSRDSYDQPQHF.

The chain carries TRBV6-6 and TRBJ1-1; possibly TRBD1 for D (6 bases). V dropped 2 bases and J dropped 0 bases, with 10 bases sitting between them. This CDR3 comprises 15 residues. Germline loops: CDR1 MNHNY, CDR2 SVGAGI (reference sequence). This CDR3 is CASSYGQPVNTEAFF. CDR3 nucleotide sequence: TGTGCCAGCAGTTACGGACAGCCTGTGAACACTGAAGCTTTCTTT.

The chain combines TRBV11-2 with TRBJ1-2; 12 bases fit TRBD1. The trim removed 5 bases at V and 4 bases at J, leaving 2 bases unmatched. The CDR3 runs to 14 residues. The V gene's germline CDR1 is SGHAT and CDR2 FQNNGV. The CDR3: CASSGTGGSYGYTF. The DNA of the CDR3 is TGTGCCAGCAGCGGGACAGGGGGCAGCTATGGCTACACCTTC. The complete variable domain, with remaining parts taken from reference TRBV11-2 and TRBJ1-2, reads EAGVAQSPRYKIIEKRQSVAFWCNPISGHATLYWYQQILGQGPKLLIQFQNNGVVDDSQLPKDRFSAERLKGVDSTLKIQPAKLEDSAVYLCASSGTGGSYGYTFGSGTRLTVV.

The CDR3 spells CASSWGVGTNTEAFF. In DNA form, the CDR3 reads TGTGCCAGCAGCTGGGGGGTAGGTACGAACACTGAAGCTTTCTTT. The V and J genes are TRBV11-2 and TRBJ1-1, with D possibly matching TRBD1 (5 bases). The CDR3 sequence is 15 residues long. Between the trimmed V and J ends, which lost 4 bases and 1 base, there was a span of 13 bases. Looked up from germline, CDR1 is SGHAT and CDR2 is FQNNGV.

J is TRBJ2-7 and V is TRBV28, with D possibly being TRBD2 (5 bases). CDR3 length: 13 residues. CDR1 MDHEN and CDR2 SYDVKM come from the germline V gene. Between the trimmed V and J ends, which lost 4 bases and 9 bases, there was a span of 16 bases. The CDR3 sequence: CASSSPGFAWQYF. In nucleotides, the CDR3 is TGTGCCAGCAGTTCCCCGGGATTTGCTTGGCAGTACTTC.

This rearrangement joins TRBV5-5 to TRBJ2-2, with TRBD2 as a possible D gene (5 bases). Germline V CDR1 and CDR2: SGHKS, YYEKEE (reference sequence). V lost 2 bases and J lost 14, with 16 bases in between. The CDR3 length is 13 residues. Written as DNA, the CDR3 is TGTGCCAGCAGCTTTCTAGAGGGTTCCCCACTGTTTTTT. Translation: CASSFLEGSPLFF.

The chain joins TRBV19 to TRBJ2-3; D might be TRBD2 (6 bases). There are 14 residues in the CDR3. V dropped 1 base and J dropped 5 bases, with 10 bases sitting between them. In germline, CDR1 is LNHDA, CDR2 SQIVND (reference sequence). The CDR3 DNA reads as TGTGCCAGTAGTATAGGGCTAGCGCGAGATACGCAGTATTTT. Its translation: CASSIGLARDTQYF.

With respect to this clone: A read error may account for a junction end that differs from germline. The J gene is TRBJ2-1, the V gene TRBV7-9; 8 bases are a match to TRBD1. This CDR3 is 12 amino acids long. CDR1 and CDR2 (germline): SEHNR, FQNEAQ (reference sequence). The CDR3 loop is CASSLVGTGRVF. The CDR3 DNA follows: TGTGCCAGCAGCTTAGTCGGGACAGGAAGGGTCTTC.

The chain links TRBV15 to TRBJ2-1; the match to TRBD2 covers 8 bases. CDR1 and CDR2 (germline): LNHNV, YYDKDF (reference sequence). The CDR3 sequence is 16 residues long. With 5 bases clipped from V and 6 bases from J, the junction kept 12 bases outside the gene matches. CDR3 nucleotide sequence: TGTGCCACCAGCGGAGCGGGACTAGATTCGATCAATGAGCAGTTCTTC. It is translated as CATSGAGLDSINEQFF.

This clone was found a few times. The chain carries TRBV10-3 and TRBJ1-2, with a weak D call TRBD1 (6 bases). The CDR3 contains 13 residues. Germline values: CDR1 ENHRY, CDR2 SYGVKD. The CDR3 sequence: CAGRGTATYGYTF. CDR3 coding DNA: TGTGCTGGGAGGGGGACCGCTACTTATGGCTACACCTTC.

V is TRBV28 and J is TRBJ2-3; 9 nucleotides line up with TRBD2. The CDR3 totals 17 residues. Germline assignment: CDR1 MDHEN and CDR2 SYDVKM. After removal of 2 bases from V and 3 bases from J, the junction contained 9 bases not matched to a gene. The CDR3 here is CASSLLKTSGLTDTQYF. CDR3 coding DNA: TGTGCCAGCAGTTTACTCAAGACTAGCGGATTGACAGATACGCAGTATTTT.

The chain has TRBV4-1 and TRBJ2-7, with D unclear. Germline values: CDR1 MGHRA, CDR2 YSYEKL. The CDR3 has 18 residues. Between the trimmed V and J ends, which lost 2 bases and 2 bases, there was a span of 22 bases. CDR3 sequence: CASSQLLSGTTFTYEQYF. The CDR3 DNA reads TGCGCCAGCAGCCAACTCCTGTCAGGTACAACCTTTACCTACGAGCAGTACTTC.

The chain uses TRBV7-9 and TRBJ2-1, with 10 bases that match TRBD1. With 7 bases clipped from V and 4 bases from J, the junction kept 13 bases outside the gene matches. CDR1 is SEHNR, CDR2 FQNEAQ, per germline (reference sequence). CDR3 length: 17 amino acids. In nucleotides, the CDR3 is TGTGCCAGCACTCCCATGGGGGGACAGGGGATTTACAATGAGCAGTTCTTC. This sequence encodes CASTPMGGQGIYNEQFF.

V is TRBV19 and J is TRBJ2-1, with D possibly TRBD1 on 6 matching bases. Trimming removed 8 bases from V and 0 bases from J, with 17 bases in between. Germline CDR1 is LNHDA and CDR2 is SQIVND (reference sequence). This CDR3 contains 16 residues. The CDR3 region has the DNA TGTGCCAGTGCTGGACAGCTAGTTAGCTCCTACAATGAGCAGTTCTTC. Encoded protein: CASAGQLVSSYNEQFF.

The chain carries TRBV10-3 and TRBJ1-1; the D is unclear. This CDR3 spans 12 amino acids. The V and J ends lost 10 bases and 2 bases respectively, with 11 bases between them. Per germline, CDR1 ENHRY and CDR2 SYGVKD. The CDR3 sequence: CATGPANTEAFF. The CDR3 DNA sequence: TGTGCCACTGGGCCAGCAAACACTGAAGCTTTCTTT.

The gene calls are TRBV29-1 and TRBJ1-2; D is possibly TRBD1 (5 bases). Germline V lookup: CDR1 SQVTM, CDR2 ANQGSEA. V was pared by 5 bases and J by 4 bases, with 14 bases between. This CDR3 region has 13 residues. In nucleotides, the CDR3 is TGCAGCGTTCCGAGACAGTGGACCTATGGCTACACCTTC. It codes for CSVPRQWTYGYTF.

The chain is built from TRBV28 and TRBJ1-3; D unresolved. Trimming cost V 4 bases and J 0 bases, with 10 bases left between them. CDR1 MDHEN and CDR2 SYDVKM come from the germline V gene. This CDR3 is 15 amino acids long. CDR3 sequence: CASSSPEGSGNTIYF. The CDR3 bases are TGTGCCAGCAGTTCCCCCGAGGGCTCTGGAAACACCATATATTTT.

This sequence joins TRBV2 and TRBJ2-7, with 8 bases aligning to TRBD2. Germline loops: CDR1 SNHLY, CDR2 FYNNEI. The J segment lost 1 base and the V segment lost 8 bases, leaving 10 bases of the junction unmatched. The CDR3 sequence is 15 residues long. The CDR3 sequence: CASLGGVAGSYEQYF. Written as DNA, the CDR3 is TGTGCCAGCCTCGGGGGAGTAGCGGGATCCTACGAGCAGTACTTC. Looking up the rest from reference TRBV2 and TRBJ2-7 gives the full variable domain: EPEVTQTPSHQVTQMGQEVILRCVPISNHLYFYWYRQILGQKVEFLVSFYNNEISEKSEIFDDQFSVERPDGSNFTLKIRSTKLEDSAMYFCASLGGVAGSYEQYFGPGTRLTVT.

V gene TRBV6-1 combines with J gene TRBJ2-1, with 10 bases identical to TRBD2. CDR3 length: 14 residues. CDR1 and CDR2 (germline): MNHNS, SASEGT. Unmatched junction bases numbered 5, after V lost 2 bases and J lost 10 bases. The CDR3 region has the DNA TGTGCCAGCAGTGAACTAGCGGGAGCGGGAGAGCAGTTCTTC. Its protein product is CASSELAGAGEQFF.

The CDR3 DNA sequence: TGTGCCAGCAGCGTAGGGACTAGCGGGAGAATATCCTACGAGCAGTACTTC. It encodes CASSVGTSGRISYEQYF. The rearrangement links TRBV9 to TRBJ2-7, with TRBD2 matching 13 bases. The CDR3 contains 17 residues. The germline CDR1 and CDR2 sequences are SGDLS and YYNGEE. V lost 0 bases and J lost 1; bases outside the gene matches: 4.

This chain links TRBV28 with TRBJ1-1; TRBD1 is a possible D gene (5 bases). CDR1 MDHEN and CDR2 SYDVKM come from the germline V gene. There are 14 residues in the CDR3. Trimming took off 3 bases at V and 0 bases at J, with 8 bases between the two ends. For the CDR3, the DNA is TGTGCCAGCAGTTTTACAGGTATGAACACTGAAGCTTTCTTT. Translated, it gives CASSFTGMNTEAFF.

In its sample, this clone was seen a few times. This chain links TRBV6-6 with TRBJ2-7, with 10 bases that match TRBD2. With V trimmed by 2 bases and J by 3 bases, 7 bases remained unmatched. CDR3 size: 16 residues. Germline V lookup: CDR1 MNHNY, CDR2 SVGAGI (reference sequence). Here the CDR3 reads CASSYPPPSGSYEQYF. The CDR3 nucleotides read TGTGCCAGCAGTTACCCCCCCCCTAGCGGGAGCTACGAGCAGTACTTC.

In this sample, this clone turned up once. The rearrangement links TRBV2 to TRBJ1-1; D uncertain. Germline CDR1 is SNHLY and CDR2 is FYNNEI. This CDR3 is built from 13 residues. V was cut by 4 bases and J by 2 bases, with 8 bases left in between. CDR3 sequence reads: CASSGQINTEAFF. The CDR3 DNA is TGTGCCAGCAGTGGGCAGATAAACACTGAAGCTTTCTTT.

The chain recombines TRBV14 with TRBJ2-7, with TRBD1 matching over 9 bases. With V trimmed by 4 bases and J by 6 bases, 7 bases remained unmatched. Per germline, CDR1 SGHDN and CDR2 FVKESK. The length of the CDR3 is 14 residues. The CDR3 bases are TGTGCCAGCAGCCCCGGGACAGGGCGACGCGAGCAGTACTTC. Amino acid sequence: CASSPGTGRREQYF. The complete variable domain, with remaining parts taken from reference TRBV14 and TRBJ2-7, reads EAGVTQFPSHSVIEKGQTVTLRCDPISGHDNLYWYRRVMGKEIKFLLHFVKESKQDESGMPNNRFLAERTGGTYSTLKVQPAELEDSGVYFCASSPGTGRREQYFGPGTRLTVT.